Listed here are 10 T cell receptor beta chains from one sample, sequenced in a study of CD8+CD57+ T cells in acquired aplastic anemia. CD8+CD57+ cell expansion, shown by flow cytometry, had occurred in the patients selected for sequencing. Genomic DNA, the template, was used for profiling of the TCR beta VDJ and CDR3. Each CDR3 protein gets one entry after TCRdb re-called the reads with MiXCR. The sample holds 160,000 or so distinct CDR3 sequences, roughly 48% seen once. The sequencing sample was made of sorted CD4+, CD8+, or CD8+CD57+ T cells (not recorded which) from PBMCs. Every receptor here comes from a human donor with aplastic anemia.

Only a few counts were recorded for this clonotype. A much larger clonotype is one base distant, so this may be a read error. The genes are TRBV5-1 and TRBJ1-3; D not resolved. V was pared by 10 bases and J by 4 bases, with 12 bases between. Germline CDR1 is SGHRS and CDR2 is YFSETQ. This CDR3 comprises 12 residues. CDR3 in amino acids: CAGKDGGNTIYF. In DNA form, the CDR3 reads TGCGCCGGCAAGGACGGGGGAAACACCATATATTTT.

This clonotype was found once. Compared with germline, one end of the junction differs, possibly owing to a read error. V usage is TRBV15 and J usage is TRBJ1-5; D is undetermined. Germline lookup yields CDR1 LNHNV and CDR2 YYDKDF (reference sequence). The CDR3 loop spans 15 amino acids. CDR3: CTTSRDTGRFEPQHF. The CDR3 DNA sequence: TGTACCACCAGCAGAGATACGGGCAGGTTCGAGCCCCAGCATTTC.

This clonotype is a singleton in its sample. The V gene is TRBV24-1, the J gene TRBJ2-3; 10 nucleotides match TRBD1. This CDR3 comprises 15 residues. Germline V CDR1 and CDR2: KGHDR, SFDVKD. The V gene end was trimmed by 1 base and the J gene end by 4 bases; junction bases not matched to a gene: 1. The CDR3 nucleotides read TGTGCCACCAGTGATTTTGGGACAGGGGCAGATACGCAGTATTTT. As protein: CATSDFGTGADTQYF.

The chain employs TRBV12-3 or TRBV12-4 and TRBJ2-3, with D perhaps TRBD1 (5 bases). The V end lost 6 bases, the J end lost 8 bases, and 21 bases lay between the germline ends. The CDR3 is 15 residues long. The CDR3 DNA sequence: TGTGCCAGCAGGGGGCATGGGGCCGGTACCAGTACGCAGTATTTT. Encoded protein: CASRGHGAGTSTQYF.

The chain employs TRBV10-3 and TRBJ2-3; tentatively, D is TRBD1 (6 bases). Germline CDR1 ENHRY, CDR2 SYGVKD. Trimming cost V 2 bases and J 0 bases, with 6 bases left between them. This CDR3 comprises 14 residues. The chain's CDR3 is CAISETGSTDTQYF. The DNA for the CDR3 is TGTGCCATCAGTGAGACAGGGAGCACAGATACGCAGTATTTT.

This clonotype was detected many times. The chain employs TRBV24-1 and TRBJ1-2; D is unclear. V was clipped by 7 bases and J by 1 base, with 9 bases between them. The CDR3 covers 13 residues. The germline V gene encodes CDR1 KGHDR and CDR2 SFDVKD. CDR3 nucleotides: TGTGCCACCAGCCAGAGTGATAACTATGGCTACACCTTC. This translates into CATSQSDNYGYTF.

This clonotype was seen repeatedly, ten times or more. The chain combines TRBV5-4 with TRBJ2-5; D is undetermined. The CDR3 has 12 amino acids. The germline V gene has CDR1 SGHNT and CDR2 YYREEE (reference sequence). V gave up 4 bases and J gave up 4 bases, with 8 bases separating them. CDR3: CASSLVAETQYF. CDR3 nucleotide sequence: TGTGCCAGCAGCCTGGTGGCAGAGACCCAGTACTTC.

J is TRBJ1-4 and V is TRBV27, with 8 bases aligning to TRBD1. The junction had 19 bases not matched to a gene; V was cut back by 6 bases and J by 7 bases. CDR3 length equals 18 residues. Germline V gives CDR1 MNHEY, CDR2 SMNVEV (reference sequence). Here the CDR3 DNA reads TGTGCCAGCAGAACTAACGTCCCGGGACAGGAACGGGGTGAAAAACTGTTTTTT. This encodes CASRTNVPGQERGEKLFF.

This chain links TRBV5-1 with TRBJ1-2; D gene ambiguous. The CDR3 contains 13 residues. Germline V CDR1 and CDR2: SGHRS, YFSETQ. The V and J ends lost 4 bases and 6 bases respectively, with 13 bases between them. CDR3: CASSVGVRDGYTF. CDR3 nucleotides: TGCGCCAGCAGCGTGGGAGTCCGCGATGGCTACACCTTC. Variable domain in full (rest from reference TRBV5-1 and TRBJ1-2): KAGVTQTPRYLIKTRGQQVTLSCSPISGHRSVSWYQQTPGQGLQFLFEYFSETQRNKGNFPGRFSGRQFSNSRSEMNVSTLELGDSALYLCASSVGVRDGYTFGSGTRLTVV.

CDR3 coding DNA: TGTGCCATCAATTCCGGGGCCAACGAGCAGTACTTC. Translation: CAINSGANEQYF. This chain links TRBV10-3 with TRBJ2-7; D is tentatively TRBD1 or TRBD2 (5 bases each). Trimming removed 7 bases from V and 5 bases from J, with 12 bases in between. CDR1 is ENHRY and CDR2 is SYGVKD in the germline V gene. The length of the CDR3 is 12 residues.